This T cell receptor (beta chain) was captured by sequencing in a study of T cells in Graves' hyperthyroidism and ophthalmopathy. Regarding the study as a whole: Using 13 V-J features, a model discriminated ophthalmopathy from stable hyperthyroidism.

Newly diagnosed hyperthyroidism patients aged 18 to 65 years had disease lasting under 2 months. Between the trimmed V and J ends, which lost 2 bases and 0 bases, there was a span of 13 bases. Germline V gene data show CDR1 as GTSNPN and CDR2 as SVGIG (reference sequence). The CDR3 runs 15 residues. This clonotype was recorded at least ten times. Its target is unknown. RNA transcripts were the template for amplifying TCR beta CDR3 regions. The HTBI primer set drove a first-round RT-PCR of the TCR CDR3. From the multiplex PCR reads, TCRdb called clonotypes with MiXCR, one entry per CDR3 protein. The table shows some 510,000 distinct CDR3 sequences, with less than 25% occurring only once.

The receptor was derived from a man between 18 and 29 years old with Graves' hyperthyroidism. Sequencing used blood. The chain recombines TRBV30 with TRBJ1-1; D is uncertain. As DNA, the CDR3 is TGTGCCTGGAGTCCGGCGGGGAACGTGAACACTGAAGCTTTCTTT. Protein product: CAWSPAGNVNTEAFF.